This T cell receptor beta chain was obtained from a study of blood T cells in healthy people across ages. This clonotype appeared a few times. Its antigen is unknown. CDR3 length equals 14 residues. J gave up 4 bases and V 3 bases, and 7 bases lay outside the gene matches. Germline V gene data show CDR1 as DFQATT and CDR2 as SNEGSKA (reference sequence). Then a second PCR, running about 6 to 12 cycles, was carried out with a sample-barcoded 5' primer and a J-beta primer mix. All cDNA molecules were each tagged by a template-switch adaptor with 12 random nucleotides. TCRdb called the 5' RACE reads again in MiXCR, with one record for every CDR3 protein. The sample yields about 1.8 million distinct CDR3 sequences, about 50% seen once. Regarding the study as a whole: The study found more naive CD4+ cells and higher diversity in long-lived than aged donors. Diversity figures based on one million T cells were deemed too low. Roughly linearly, TCR beta diversity per million T cells fell as age increased.

This receptor was identified in a woman in her thirties or forties in good health. The sample taken for sequencing was blood. V is TRBV20-1 and J is TRBJ2-5; 8 nucleotides agree with TRBD2. CDR3 protein: CSASEGLVTETQYF. CDR3 coding DNA: TGCAGTGCTAGCGAGGGACTAGTAACAGAGACCCAGTACTTC.